This TCR beta chain came from a study of blood T cell repertoires in COVID-19. Overall study: The analysed material was cDNA or gDNA that came from T cells, B-cell-depleted T cells, or PBMCs.

In the authors' methods: Quantification of nucleated cells was approximated via reference gene primer amplification. Data came from immunoSEQ multiplex PCR; TCRdb stores just in-frame clones and leaves some out. The DNA gave D and trimming, while V, J and clone size come from that table. This table has about 230,000 clones, 65% to 90% appearing once. V gave up 6 bases and J gave up 8 bases; unmatched junction bases: 12. Germline lookup yields CDR1 MNHNY and CDR2 SVGAGI (reference sequence). CDR3 size: 16 residues. Seattle's cohort entered during active infection and was followed longitudinally. Material for sequencing was peripheral blood. The source is a man aged 50-59 years with COVID-19, enrolled during active disease. The chain employs TRBV6-6 and TRBJ1-4; 10 positions agree with TRBD1. CDR3 amino acids: CASRDGTGVSGEKLFF. The CDR3 DNA reads as TGTGCCAGCAGAGACGGGACAGGGGTTTCGGGCGAAAAACTGTTTTTT.